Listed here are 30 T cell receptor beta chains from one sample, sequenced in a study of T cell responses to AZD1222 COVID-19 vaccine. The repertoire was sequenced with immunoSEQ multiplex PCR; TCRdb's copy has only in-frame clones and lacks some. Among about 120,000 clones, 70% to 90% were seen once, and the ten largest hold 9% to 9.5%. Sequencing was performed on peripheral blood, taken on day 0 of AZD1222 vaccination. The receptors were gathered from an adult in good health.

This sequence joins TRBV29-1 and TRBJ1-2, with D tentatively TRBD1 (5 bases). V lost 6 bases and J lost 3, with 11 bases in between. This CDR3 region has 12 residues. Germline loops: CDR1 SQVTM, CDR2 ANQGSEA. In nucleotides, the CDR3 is TGCAGCGTAGGGGAGGGAGACTATGGCTACACCTTC. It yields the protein CSVGEGDYGYTF.

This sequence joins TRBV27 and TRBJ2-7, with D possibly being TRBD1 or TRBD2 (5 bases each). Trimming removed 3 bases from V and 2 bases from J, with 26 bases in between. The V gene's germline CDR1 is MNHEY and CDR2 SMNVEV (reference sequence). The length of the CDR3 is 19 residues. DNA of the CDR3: TGTGCCAGCAGTTTTAGTTCCCTTTCCCCGGGGACGTTAGCCTACGAGCAGTACTTC. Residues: CASSFSSLSPGTLAYEQYF.

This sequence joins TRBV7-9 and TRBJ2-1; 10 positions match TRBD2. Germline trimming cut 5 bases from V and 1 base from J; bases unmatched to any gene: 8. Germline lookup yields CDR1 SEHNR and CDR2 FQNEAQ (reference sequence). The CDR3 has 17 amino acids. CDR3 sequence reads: CASSTPLAGQSYNEQFF. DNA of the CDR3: TGTGCCAGCAGCACGCCACTAGCGGGACAATCCTACAATGAGCAGTTCTTC.

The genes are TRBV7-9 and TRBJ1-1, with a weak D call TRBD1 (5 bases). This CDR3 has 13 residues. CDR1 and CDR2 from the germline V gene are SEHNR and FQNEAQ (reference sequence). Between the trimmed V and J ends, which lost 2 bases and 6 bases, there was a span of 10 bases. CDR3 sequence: CASSLSGSSEAFF. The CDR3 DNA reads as TGTGCCAGCAGCTTATCAGGGTCTTCTGAAGCTTTCTTT.

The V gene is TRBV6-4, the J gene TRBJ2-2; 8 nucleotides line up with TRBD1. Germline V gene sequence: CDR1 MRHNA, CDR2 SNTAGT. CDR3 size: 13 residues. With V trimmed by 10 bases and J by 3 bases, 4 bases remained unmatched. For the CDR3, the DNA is TGTGCCATCAAGGACAGGGACACCGGGGAGCTGTTTTTT. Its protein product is CAIKDRDTGELFF.

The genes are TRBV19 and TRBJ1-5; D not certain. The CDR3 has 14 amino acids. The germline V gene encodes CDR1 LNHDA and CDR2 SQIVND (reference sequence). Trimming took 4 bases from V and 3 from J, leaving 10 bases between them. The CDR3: CASSRVVINQPQHF. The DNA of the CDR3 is TGTGCCAGTAGTAGGGTAGTTATCAATCAGCCCCAGCATTTT.

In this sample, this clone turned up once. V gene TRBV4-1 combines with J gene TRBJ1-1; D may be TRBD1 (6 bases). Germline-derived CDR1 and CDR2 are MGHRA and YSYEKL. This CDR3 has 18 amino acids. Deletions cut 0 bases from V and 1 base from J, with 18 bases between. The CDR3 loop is CASSQDLWQGKRNTEAFF. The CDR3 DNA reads TGCGCCAGCAGCCAAGATCTTTGGCAGGGGAAGAGGAACACTGAAGCTTTCTTT.

Here the CDR3 reads CASSQGSFQPQHF. The DNA for the CDR3 is TGCGCCAGCAGCCAAGGTTCATTTCAGCCCCAGCATTTT. The gene calls are TRBV4-1 and TRBJ1-5, with D unclear. Germline V gives CDR1 MGHRA, CDR2 YSYEKL. The CDR3 consists of 13 residues. Trimming removed 1 base at V and 6 bases at J, with 7 bases between.

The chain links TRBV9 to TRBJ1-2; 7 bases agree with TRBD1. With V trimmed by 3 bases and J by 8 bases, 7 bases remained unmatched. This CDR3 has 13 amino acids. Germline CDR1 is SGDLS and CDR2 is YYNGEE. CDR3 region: CASSAQQGSGYTF. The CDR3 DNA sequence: TGTGCCAGCAGCGCACAACAGGGGAGCGGCTACACCTTC.

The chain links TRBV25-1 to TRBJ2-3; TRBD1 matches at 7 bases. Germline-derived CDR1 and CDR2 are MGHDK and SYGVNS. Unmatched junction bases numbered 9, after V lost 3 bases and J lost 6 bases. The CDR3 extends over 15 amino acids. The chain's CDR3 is CASSDRDRAFDTQYF. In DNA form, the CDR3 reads TGTGCCAGCAGTGATCGGGACAGAGCTTTCGATACGCAGTATTTT.

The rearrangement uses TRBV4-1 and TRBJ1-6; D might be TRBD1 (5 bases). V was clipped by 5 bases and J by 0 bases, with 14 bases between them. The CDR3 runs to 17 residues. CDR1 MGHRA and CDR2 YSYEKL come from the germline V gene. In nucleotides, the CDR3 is TGCGCCAGCAGCTTGACAGTCATGAGCTCCTATAATTCACCCCTCCACTTT. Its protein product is CASSLTVMSSYNSPLHF.

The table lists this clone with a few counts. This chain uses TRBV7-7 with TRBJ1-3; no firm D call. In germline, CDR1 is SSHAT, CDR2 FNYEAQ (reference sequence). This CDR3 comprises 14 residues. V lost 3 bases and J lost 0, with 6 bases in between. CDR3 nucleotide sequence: TGTGCCAGCAGCTTGGGCCCCTCTGGAAACACCATATATTTT. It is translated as CASSLGPSGNTIYF.

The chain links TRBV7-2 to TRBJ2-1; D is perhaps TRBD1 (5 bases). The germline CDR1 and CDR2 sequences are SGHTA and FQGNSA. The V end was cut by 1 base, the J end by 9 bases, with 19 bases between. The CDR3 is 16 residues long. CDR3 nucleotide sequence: TGTGCCAGCAGCTTAGGGTCCCGTCAGGAGCAGGGTGAGCAGTTCTTC. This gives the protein CASSLGSRQEQGEQFF.

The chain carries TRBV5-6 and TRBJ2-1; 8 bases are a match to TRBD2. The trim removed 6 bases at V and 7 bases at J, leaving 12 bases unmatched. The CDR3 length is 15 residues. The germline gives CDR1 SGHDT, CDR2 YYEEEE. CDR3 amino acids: CASIWRGLEKNEQFF. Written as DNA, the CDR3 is TGTGCCAGCATTTGGAGGGGACTAGAGAAAAATGAGCAGTTCTTC.

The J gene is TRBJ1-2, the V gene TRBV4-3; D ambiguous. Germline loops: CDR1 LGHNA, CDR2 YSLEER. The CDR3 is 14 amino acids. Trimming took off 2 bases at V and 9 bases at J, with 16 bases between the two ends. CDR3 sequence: CASSQLREAPSYTF. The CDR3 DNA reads TGCGCCAGCAGCCAACTCCGGGAGGCCCCGAGCTACACCTTC.

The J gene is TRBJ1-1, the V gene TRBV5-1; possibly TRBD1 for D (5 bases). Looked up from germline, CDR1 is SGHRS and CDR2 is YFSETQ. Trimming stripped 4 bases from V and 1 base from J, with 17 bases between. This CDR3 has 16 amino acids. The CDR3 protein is CASSHRVGTQNTEAFF. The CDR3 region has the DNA TGCGCCAGCAGCCATCGGGTCGGGACCCAGAACACTGAAGCTTTCTTT.

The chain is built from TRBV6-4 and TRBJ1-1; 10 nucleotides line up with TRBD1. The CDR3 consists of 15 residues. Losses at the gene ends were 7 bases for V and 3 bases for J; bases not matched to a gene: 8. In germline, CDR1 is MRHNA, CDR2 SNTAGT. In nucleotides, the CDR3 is TGTGCCAGCAAGGACAGGGGGATTGACGACACTGAAGCTTTCTTT. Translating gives CASKDRGIDDTEAFF.

The CDR3 is CASSTAENYGYTF. CDR3 sequence (DNA): TGCGCCAGCTCGACAGCCGAAAACTATGGCTACACCTTC. This sequence joins TRBV5-1 and TRBJ1-2; weak D call: TRBD1 (5 bases). The CDR3 sequence is 13 residues long. Trimming left V 7 bases short and J 2 bases short, with 12 bases between. Germline V gene sequence: CDR1 SGHRS, CDR2 YFSETQ. Together with reference TRBV5-1 and TRBJ1-2, the CDR3 gives the full variable domain: KAGVTQTPRYLIKTRGQQVTLSCSPISGHRSVSWYQQTPGQGLQFLFEYFSETQRNKGNFPGRFSGRQFSNSRSEMNVSTLELGDSALYLCASSTAENYGYTFGSGTRLTVV.

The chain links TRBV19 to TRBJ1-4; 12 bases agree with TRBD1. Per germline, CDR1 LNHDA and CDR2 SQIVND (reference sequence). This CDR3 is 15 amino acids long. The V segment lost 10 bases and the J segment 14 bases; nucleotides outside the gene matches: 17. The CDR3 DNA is TGTGCCACCGACTCTCCGGGACAGGGGGCGCCGGACCTGTTTTTT. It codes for CATDSPGQGAPDLFF.

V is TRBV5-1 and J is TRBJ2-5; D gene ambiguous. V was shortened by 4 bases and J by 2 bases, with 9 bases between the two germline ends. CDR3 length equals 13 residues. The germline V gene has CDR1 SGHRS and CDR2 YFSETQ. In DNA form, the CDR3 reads TGCGCCAGCAGCGTGACCGTACAAGAGACCCAGTACTTC. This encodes CASSVTVQETQYF.

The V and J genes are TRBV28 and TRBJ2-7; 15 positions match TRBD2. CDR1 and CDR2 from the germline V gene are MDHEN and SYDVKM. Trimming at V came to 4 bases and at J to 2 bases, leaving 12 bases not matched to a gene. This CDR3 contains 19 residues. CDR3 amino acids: CASSSLPGLAGGYPYEQYF. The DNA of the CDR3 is TGTGCCAGCAGTTCTCTCCCGGGACTAGCGGGGGGCTATCCCTACGAGCAGTACTTC.

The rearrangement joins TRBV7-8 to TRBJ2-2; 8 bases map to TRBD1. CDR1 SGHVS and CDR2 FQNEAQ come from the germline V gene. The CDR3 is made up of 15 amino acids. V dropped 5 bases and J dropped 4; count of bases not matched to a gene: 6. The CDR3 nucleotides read TGTGCCAGCAGCCAGGACAGGGTGTCCACCGGGGAGCTGTTTTTT. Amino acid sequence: CASSQDRVSTGELFF. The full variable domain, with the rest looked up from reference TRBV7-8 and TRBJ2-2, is GAGVSQSPRYKVAKRGQDVALRCDPISGHVSLFWYQQALGQGPEFLTYFQNEAQLDKSGLPSDRFFAERPEGSVSTLKIQRTQQEDSAVYLCASSQDRVSTGELFFGEGSRLTVL.

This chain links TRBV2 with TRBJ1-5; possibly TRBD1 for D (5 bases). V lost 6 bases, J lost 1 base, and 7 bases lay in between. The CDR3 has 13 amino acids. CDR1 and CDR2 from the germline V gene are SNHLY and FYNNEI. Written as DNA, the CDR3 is TGTGCCAGCAGAGGGGACAGCAATCAGCCCCAGCATTTT. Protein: CASRGDSNQPQHF.

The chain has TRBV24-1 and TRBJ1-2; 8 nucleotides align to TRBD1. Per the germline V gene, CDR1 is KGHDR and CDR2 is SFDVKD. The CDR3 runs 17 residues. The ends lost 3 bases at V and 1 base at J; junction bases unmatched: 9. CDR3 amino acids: CATSDVAGQGGNYGYTF. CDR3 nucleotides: TGTGCCACCAGTGATGTAGCTGGACAGGGAGGTAACTATGGCTACACCTTC.

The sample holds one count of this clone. CDR3 sequence reads: CASSYFSGRALRYNEQFF. The CDR3, as DNA: TGTGCCAGCAGTTACTTTAGCGGGAGGGCCTTGCGCTACAATGAGCAGTTCTTC. The chain joins TRBV6-2 or TRBV6-3 to TRBJ2-1, with TRBD2 identical over 11 bases. J lost 3 bases, V lost 1 base, and 8 bases had no gene match. This CDR3 spans 18 amino acids. CDR1 and CDR2 from the germline V gene are MNHEY and SVGEGT.

The CDR3 DNA sequence: TGTGCCAGCAGCGTAGACGAGGCGGTCAACTATGGCTACACCTTC. It is translated as CASSVDEAVNYGYTF. The chain employs TRBV9 and TRBJ1-2; no definite D call. The V and J ends lost 0 bases and 2 bases respectively, with 11 bases between them. The germline V gene encodes CDR1 SGDLS and CDR2 YYNGEE. The CDR3 runs 15 residues.

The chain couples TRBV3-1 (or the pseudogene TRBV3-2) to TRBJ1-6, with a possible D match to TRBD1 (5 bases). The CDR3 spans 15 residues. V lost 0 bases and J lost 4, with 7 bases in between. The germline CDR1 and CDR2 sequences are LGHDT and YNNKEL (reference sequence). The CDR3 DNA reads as TGTGCCAGCAGCCAAGAAAAGGGGTATAATTCACCCCTCCACTTT. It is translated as CASSQEKGYNSPLHF.

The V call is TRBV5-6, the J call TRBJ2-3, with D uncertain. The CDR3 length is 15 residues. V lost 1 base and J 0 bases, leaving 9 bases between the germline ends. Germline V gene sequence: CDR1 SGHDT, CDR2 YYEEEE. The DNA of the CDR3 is TGTGCCAGCAGCTTGAAAAGGGTTAGCACAGATACGCAGTATTTT. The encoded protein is CASSLKRVSTDTQYF.

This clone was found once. The CDR3 reads CASSSGVGNTIYF. DNA for the CDR3: TGTGCCAGCAGTTCAGGGGTCGGAAACACCATATATTTT. The chain carries TRBV2 and TRBJ1-3, with TRBD1 as a possible D gene (6 bases). The CDR3 spans 13 residues. Germline V lookup: CDR1 SNHLY, CDR2 FYNNEI. V was cut by 5 bases and J by 4 bases, with 9 bases left in between.

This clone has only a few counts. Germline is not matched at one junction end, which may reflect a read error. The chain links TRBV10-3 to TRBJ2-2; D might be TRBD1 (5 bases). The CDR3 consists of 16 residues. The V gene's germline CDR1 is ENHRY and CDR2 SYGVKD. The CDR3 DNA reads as TGTGCCATCAGTGAGTCTCGGGCAGGGAACAGCGGGGAGCTGTTTTTT. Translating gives CAISESRAGNSGELFF.